What follows are 6 T cell receptor beta chains derived from one specimen sequenced in a study of cytomegalovirus exposure and HLA in healthy donors. PCR was performed using 60 Vbeta and 13 Jbeta primers. Sequencing was performed with immunoSEQ multiplex PCR; in TCRdb, only in-frame clones are kept and a portion is missing. This table holds 250,000 to 350,000 clones, 86% found once. Sequencing was performed on PBMCs. The source is a man aged 40-50 years in good health and CMV-seropositive.

The V call is TRBV10-3, the J call TRBJ2-7, with TRBD1 identical over 11 bases. The V segment lost 10 bases and the J segment 4 bases; nucleotides outside the gene matches: 12. CDR1 ENHRY and CDR2 SYGVKD come from the germline V gene. The CDR3 extends over 15 amino acids. The CDR3 DNA is TGTGCCACCAAGAATGGACAGGGGGCGGTGTACGAGCAGTACTTC. This translates into CATKNGQGAVYEQYF.

This chain joins TRBV5-1 and TRBJ2-7; 9 bases are shared with TRBD2. From germline, CDR1 is SGHRS and CDR2 YFSETQ. V shed 4 bases, J shed 6 bases, and the junction held 20 bases outside the gene matches. This CDR3 is built from 18 residues. CDR3 amino acids: CASSPLSGTSPFFREQYF. CDR3 DNA: TGCGCCAGCAGCCCCCTATCCGGGACTAGCCCTTTCTTTCGCGAGCAGTACTTC.

This chain uses TRBV7-2 with TRBJ2-1, with 10 bases aligning to TRBD2. V dropped 1 base and J dropped 7; count of bases not matched to a gene: 4. Germline loops: CDR1 SGHTA, CDR2 FQGNSA. This CDR3 region has 15 residues. The DNA for the CDR3 is TGTGCCAGCAGCTTAGGCCTAGCGGGAGTAAATGAGCAGTTCTTC. Protein product: CASSLGLAGVNEQFF.

The chain is built from TRBV4-2 and TRBJ2-1; 8 nucleotides agree with TRBD2. After removal of 2 bases from V and 15 bases from J, the junction contained 18 bases not matched to a gene. In germline, CDR1 is LGHNA, CDR2 YNFKEQ. The CDR3 totals 16 residues. The CDR3 loop is CASSQQREPNVGSAFF. CDR3 in DNA: TGTGCCAGCAGCCAACAGCGGGAGCCCAACGTGGGGAGTGCGTTCTTC.

J is TRBJ2-5 and V is TRBV7-2; 11 nucleotides line up with TRBD2. The ends lost 1 base at V and 13 bases at J; junction bases unmatched: 5. Germline V gives CDR1 SGHTA, CDR2 FQGNSA. The CDR3 runs to 13 residues. The CDR3 loop is CASSLDFTSGGYF. Here the CDR3 DNA reads TGTGCCAGCAGCTTAGATTTTACTAGCGGGGGGTACTTC.

The chain joins TRBV6-5 to TRBJ2-5; 7 nucleotides agree with TRBD1. The end of the DNA is better explained by TRBJ2-7, so the J call may be wrong. CDR1 is MNHEY, CDR2 SVGAGI, per germline. The CDR3 has 15 amino acids. CDR3 residues: CASSYSGTEYYEQYF. The DNA of the CDR3 is TGTGCCAGCAGTTATTCCGGGACAGAATACTACGAGCAGTACTTC.